This paragraph reports one TCR beta chain. The target of this receptor is not known. No much larger clonotype is one base removed from it; base qualities were not supplied. This record belongs to a study of CD8 T cells in ankylosing spondylitis (dated by TCRdb to 2017 to 2019). With regard to the full study: To find TCR variants linked to disease, the study profiled T cell receptor beta repertoires in ankylosing spondylitis patients and healthy donors. The whole study cohort included over 85 healthy donors and 20 to 30 ankylosing spondylitis patients. Peripheral blood was sampled, and synovial fluid was additionally collected from ankylosing spondylitis patients. The investigation overall reported the following: In peripheral blood, the disease-linked clones were found at relatively low frequencies and had a CD8+ phenotype. Significant enrichment of the disease-linked clones was reported in matched synovial fluid samples from ankylosing spondylitis patients. A TCR beta motif of seven or eight highly homologous amino acid variants appeared characteristic of blood from ankylosing spondylitis patients. Some motif variants had previously been reported in the synovial fluid and blood of reactive arthritis patients, which suggests shared mechanisms of disease initiation.

Trimming at the junction amounts to 6 bases on V and 3 bases on J, and the germline ends lie 8 bases apart. Taken from the germline V gene, the CDR1 and CDR2 loops are MNHEY and SVGEGT. The CDR3 runs 12 residues from the cysteine to the phenylalanine. Of all the DNA, just the CDR3 is kept, 36 bases in frame from base 1. These reads were obtained on an Illumina HiSeq 2500. Quantitative 5'-RACE with molecular barcodes was the method used to prepare the TCR beta libraries. The paper's data handling went like this. Disease-linked TCR variants were identified with a new computational method built on a probabilistic model of VDJ rearrangement. TCRdb trimmed the raw reads at Q25, called clones with MiXCR and kept productive beta chains. Rows are combined by CDR3 protein, so each entry shows the most common genes and DNA. TCRdb's processing, not the study's, gives the V and J calls here. This sample gives a few hundred thousand distinct CDR3 sequences in total; more than 15% of them show up just once. The biggest ten clones account for 1% of the sample.

The chain couples TRBV6-2 or TRBV6-3 to TRBJ2-5; there is no confident call for the D gene. The TCR was taken from a male donor with ankylosing spondylitis. The sample consisted of blood, either unsorted or a sorted T cell fraction (not recorded which). In nucleotide form, the sequence is TGTGCCAGCAGCTGGACGGAAGAGACCCAGTACTTC. Protein translation: CASSWTEETQYF.